This T cell receptor (beta chain) came from a study of identical twins. The CDR3 is 18 residues long. V was trimmed by 3 bases and J by 3 bases, leaving 24 bases between them. Per germline, CDR1 SGHAT and CDR2 FQNNGV. TCRdb reanalysed the 5' RACE reads using MiXCR and keeps one entry per CDR3 protein. The table has 1.5 million to 2 million distinct CDR3 sequences, about 31% seen once. This clonotype appeared a few times. Sequencing used cord blood. The chain uses TRBV11-2 and TRBJ2-7; TRBD2 might be the D (8 bases). The receptor was derived from a newborn girl in good health. CDR3 bases: TGTGCCAGCAGCTTCTACAGGGGCGGGACTAGTTTGCTCTACGAGCAGTACTTC. As protein: CASSFYRGGTSLLYEQYF.